This entry concerns a single TCR beta chain. It lacks a known antigen. No base quality information exists; no much larger clone differs at one position. For sequencing of the TCRbeta CDR3 region, genomic DNA was extracted from the sorted cells. The immunoSEQ Assay was used for sequencing of TCRbeta CDR3 regions. TCRdb re-hosts the immuneACCESS table, in-frame sequences only. Its copies lack some clones; in the studies checked, an unresolved V gene accounts for under half of them, and the cause for the rest is not known. This sample comprises several thousand clones, 88% of them detected only once. Of the sample, about 16% falls within the top ten clones. The trial excluded patients who had a history of autoimmune disease or who were on systemic immunosuppression. Peripheral blood for TCR sequencing was collected from all dose cohorts at baseline, on cycle 4 day 1, and on cycle 7 day 1. The samples were taken from a phase I, first-in-human, multicenter, open-label dose-escalation trial of ivuxolimab. Adults with locally advanced or metastatic melanoma, renal cell carcinoma, hepatocellular carcinoma or head and neck squamous cell carcinoma were enrolled in the trial. CD4+ and CD8+ T cells were sorted separately from peripheral blood before TCR sequencing.

The data derive from a study of OX40 agonist ivuxolimab in advanced cancers. About the full investigation: Ivuxolimab, which targeted the costimulatory receptor OX40 (CD134), was an agonistic, fully human IgG2 monoclonal antibody. Among the roughly 52 dose-escalation patients, roughly 20 had hepatocellular carcinoma, roughly 15 melanoma, 9 renal cell carcinoma and 9 head and neck cancer. Partial responses occurred in three dose-escalation patients: two with cutaneous melanoma and one with hepatocellular carcinoma. The purpose of peripheral TCRbeta sequencing was to test whether ivuxolimab changed TCR sequence diversity and led to clonal T-cell expansion. The paper covers the monotherapy dose-escalation part of the phase I ivuxolimab trial, which included N ≈ 54 patients. The dose-escalation cohort was 80% to 90% male with a mean age of about 60 years, ranging from roughly 23 to 85. Prior anti-PD-1, anti-PD-L1 or anti-CTLA-4 therapy was permitted, and about two fifths of dose-escalation patients had received checkpoint inhibitors. Intravenous ivuxolimab was administered to patients every 2 weeks at six dose levels: 0.01, 0.1, 0.3, 1.5, 3 and 10 mg/kg. What the work shows at the level of the full study, not this receptor alone: After ivuxolimab, more expanded clones were found on average in CD8+ T cells than in CD4+ T cells. Low levels of normalized T-cell clonal expansion were also shown by some nonresponding patients. At doses of 0.1 to 3.0 mg/kg, clonal expansion of both CD4+ and CD8+ blood T cells was observed from baseline to week 6. Antigen specificity was not determined for the clonally expanded peripheral T cells. In the 0.1-3.0 mg/kg groups, partial responders were among the patients with the lowest normalized peripheral clonal expansion, particularly in CD8+ T cells.

For CDR1 and CDR2, the germline V gene (reference sequence) lists LNHDA and SQIVND. Including cysteine and phenylalanine, the CDR3 has 14 amino acids. Only the CDR3 portion is preserved as DNA: 42 bases, with reading frame beginning at the first base. V gives up 4 bases and J gives up 3 bases, and the segment between their germline ends measures 10 bases. This TCR derives from an adult with an advanced solid tumor such as melanoma, head and neck, liver or kidney cancer. The material was CD4+ or CD8+ T cells sorted from blood, obtained in a trial of the OX40 agonist ivuxolimab. Recombination connected TRBV19 to TRBJ2-1, with no reliable assignment of the D segment. The nucleotide sequence is given as TGTGCCAGTAGTACTTCAGGCCGCTACAATGAGCAGTTCTTC. This codes for CASSTSGRYNEQFF. Full variable domain (CDR3 extended with the reference TRBV19 and TRBJ2-1 proteins): DGGITQSPKYLFRKEGQNVTLSCEQNLNHDAMYWYRQDPGQGLRLIYYSQIVNDFQKGDIAEGYSVSREKKESFPLTVTSAQKNPTAFYLCASSTSGRYNEQFFGPGTRLTVL.